This TCR beta chain was retrieved from a study of control samples from healthy donors and cancer patients. This clone came up once. Generated by immunoSEQ multiplex PCR, the TCRdb table keeps only in-frame clones and is missing some. Altogether roughly 170,000 clones are present, 80% to 95% being singletons, with the ten largest covering roughly 1.5%. Looked up from germline, CDR1 is SGDLS and CDR2 is YYNGEE. The CDR3 consists of 19 residues. Trimming removed 0 bases from V and 3 bases from J, with 21 bases in between. This TCR derives from a man aged 18 to 30 in good health. This chain joins TRBV9 and TRBJ2-2, with D perhaps assigned TRBD1 or TRBD2 (5 bases each). Sequenced input: blood. In DNA, the CDR3 is TGTGCCAGCAGCGTAGGGCTAGCTGGCCCGAGAGGGGACACCGGGGAGCTGTTTTTT. Translation: CASSVGLAGPRGDTGELFF.